A selection of T cell receptor beta chains follows, all from one sample in a study of cytomegalovirus exposure and HLA in healthy donors. Clones were sequenced by immunoSEQ multiplex PCR, and TCRdb holds only the in-frame ones, with some missing. The sample records about 150,000 clones, about 74% being singletons. The sequencing sample was made of PBMCs. All receptors come from a man between 35 and 55 years old in good health and CMV-seropositive. The CDR3 runs from the conserved cysteine through the conserved F or W. A D gene is named only where the DNA matches it firmly.

cdr3_length j_call v_call d_call cdr3_aa
15 TRBJ2-5 TRBV4-3 NA CASSQEFGRGETQYF
14 TRBJ1-1 TRBV4-1 NA CASTQATGSAEAFF
16 TRBJ2-5 TRBV5-6 NA CASSLGTGLEGETQYF
15 TRBJ2-3 TRBV10-3 NA CAISEGWSSTDTQYF
16 TRBJ2-1 TRBV21-1 NA CASSTSGRAERNEQFF
13 TRBJ2-7 TRBV5-6 TRBD2 CASSGLVSYEQYF
14 TRBJ2-1 TRBV6-5 NA CASSLQGSYNEQFF
18 TRBJ2-3 TRBV27 NA CASREAPLRSGRSDTQYF
19 TRBJ2-1 TRBV15 NA CATSRVPGEVLSSYNEQFF
17 TRBJ1-5 TRBV10-3 NA CAISESARADIIKPQHF
13 TRBJ1-5 TRBV29-1 NA CSVGIQNNQPQHF
15 TRBJ2-5 TRBV4-1 TRBD2 CASSQAAGDPETQYF
14 TRBJ2-2 TRBV4-1 NA CASTGTFNTGELFF
14 TRBJ2-7 TRBV19 NA CASSLHPRRGEQYF
15 TRBJ1-5 TRBV19 NA CASSSLGKGDQPQHF
13 TRBJ2-1 TRBV4-3 NA CASSRDSGNEQFF
12 TRBJ2-7 TRBV2 TRBD2 CASSIGRYEQYF
13 TRBJ1-3 TRBV7-7 NA CASSPSSGNTIYF
15 TRBJ2-2 TRBV12-5 NA CASGLRLGETGELFF
13 TRBJ2-5 TRBV5-1 NA CASRVDSTETQYF
16 TRBJ1-4 TRBV6-5 NA CASSLVDGGVGEKLFF
16 TRBJ1-5 TRBV28 NA CASSLRRTGGPIAQHF
13 TRBJ1-5 TRBV29-1 NA CSVVDSLNQPQHF
15 TRBJ1-1 TRBV5-6 NA CASSLGAGLNTEAFF
14 TRBJ2-3 TRBV21-1 NA CASKDRGSTDTQYF
15 TRBJ1-5 TRBV6-1 TRBD1 CASTEGGRSNQPQHF
15 TRBJ1-2 TRBV15 NA CATSRVLESQDGYTF
11 TRBJ2-7 TRBV30 NA CAWGLAYEQYF
15 TRBJ2-7 TRBV7-9 TRBD2 CASSSTGTSRYEQYF
12 TRBJ1-6 TRBV7-9 NA CASSLLLSPLHF
12 TRBJ1-5 TRBV28 NA CASSSNNQPQHF
14 TRBJ1-1 TRBV7-2 NA CASSLVGDLLEAFF